A single T cell receptor beta chain is shown here with its context. CDR3 length equals 16 residues. CDR1 is SGHDT, CDR2 YYEEEE, per germline. Trimming stripped 4 bases from V and 1 base from J, with 17 bases between. This sample is drawn from a study of blood T cell repertoires in COVID-19. About the study: COVID-19 samples from acute and convalescent phases originated in the United States, Italy and Spain.

Only in-frame clones appear in the TCRdb table, and some are missing; sequencing was by immunoSEQ multiplex PCR. Among nearly 110,000 clones listed, about 89% were seen once. The receptor was isolated from a man aged 40-55 years with active or convalescent COVID-19. What was sequenced was peripheral blood. The V and J genes are TRBV5-6 and TRBJ1-1, with TRBD1 as a possible D gene (6 bases). CDR3 region: CASSLRGGRRNTEAFF. The DNA of the CDR3 is TGTGCCAGCAGCCTTAGGGGGGGCCGCCGGAACACTGAAGCTTTCTTT.